The entry that follows covers one T cell receptor (beta chain) sequence. This sample stems from a study of tumour-infiltrating T cells in Burkitt lymphoma. Data came from immunoSEQ multiplex PCR; TCRdb stores just in-frame clones and leaves some out. In the table there are roughly 1,400 clones, roughly 93% of which are singletons. The trim removed 0 bases at V and 4 bases at J, leaving 8 bases unmatched. This CDR3 region has 17 residues. Germline CDR1 and CDR2: LGHNA and YSLEER. What was sequenced was tumor tissue. The source of this sequence is a human donor with diffuse large B-cell lymphoma. The V gene is TRBV4-3, the J gene TRBJ1-3, with 8 bases aligning to TRBD1. The CDR3 DNA follows: TGCGCCAGCAGCCAAGATGGCCTACAGGGGGGAGGAAACACCATATATTTT. Protein: CASSQDGLQGGGNTIYF.